This TCR beta chain was recorded in a study of cytomegalovirus exposure and HLA in healthy donors. Study-level findings and limits: Later analysis suggested most CMV-associated TCR beta chains were HLA-restricted.

Amplification used 60 Vbeta primers and 13 Jbeta primers. Produced via immunoSEQ multiplex PCR; TCRdb's table is partial and in-frame only. This sample has about 120,000 clones, with about 9.4% found just once. This clone was seen more than once but under ten times. What it recognizes is unknown. The CDR3 runs to 17 residues. CDR1 and CDR2 from the germline V gene are SGHTA and FQGTGA. Trimming cost V 5 bases and J 2 bases; bases outside gene matches: 14. What was sequenced was PBMCs. This chain joins TRBV7-3 and TRBJ1-1, with 7 nucleotides matching TRBD1. The TCR sequence derives from a woman aged 40 to 50 in good health and CMV-seropositive. CDR3 residues: CASSPRSYRGGNTEAFF. The CDR3 nucleotides read TGTGCCAGCAGCCCGAGAAGCTACAGGGGAGGAAACACTGAAGCTTTCTTT.